Listed below are T cell receptor beta chains from one sample, sequenced in a study of T cell responses to AZD1222 COVID-19 vaccine. Produced via immunoSEQ multiplex PCR; TCRdb's table is partial and in-frame only. Of 120,000 or so clones listed, about 87% are singletons. The material sequenced was peripheral blood, taken on day 0 of AZD1222 vaccination. These receptors were taken from an adult in good health. Both conserved end residues are part of each CDR3.

V gene,J gene,CDR3 protein
TRBV28,TRBJ1-2,CASRSTGGGYGYTF
TRBV7-4,TRBJ1-5,CASGPAGILLNQPQHF
TRBV4-2,TRBJ1-2,CASSLQADDVGYGYTF
TRBV19,TRBJ1-6,CASRFKDSGNSPLHF
TRBV24-1,TRBJ1-2,CATSDTGQGDPYGYTF
TRBV29-1,TRBJ1-1,CSVSTVANTEAFF
TRBV6-6,TRBJ1-6,CASRRSTGGSDNSPLHF
TRBV10-1,TRBJ2-3,CASSETGSQYF
TRBV6-4,TRBJ1-2,CASSLFWGYTF
TRBV28,TRBJ2-3,CASRPPSGGTDTQYF
TRBV7-9,TRBJ2-1,CASSSGTLIGEQFF
TRBV7-2,TRBJ2-5,CASSMGLAGGQETQYF
TRBV4-2,TRBJ2-2,CASSQNRGETNTGELFF
TRBV18,TRBJ2-7,CASSPPRRTDGEQYF
TRBV29-1,TRBJ1-5,CSVGSTGQGQPQHF
TRBV28,TRBJ1-1,CASSPGQGRTEAFF
TRBV5-6,TRBJ1-1,CASTPIPDPNTEAFF
TRBV11-2,TRBJ2-7,CASSLEGPYEQYF
TRBV7-2,TRBJ2-1,CASSLVRERGGRNEQFF
TRBV7-9,TRBJ2-1,CASSLGERGGLYNEQFF
TRBV7-9,TRBJ1-1,CASSSWASKSFRTEAFF
TRBV10-3,TRBJ2-3,CAISWSSGGTDTQYF
TRBV29-1,TRBJ2-2,CSVARDQAGELFF
TRBV20-1,TRBJ1-4,CSAKVEKLFF
TRBV2,TRBJ2-5,CASSLWTGGQETQYF
TRBV27,TRBJ1-6,CASSKTGGGNSPLHF
TRBV6-1,TRBJ2-1,CASSEVFLPYNEQFF
TRBV7-2,TRBJ2-5,CASSSSLPETQYF
TRBV19,TRBJ2-1,CASRGHNEQFF
TRBV5-4,TRBJ2-1,CASSLTGGANNEQFF
TRBV14,TRBJ2-7,CASSQRTGAGYEQYF
TRBV28,TRBJ1-2,CASTAGTYGYTF
TRBV10-3,TRBJ2-2,CAIREDSSNTGELFF
TRBV13,TRBJ1-5,CASSPRRHNQPQHF
TRBV7-5,TRBJ1-1,CARRRGMNTEAFF
TRBV18,TRBJ1-1,CASSPLDGGNTEAFF
TRBV3-1/TRBV3-2,TRBJ2-3,CASSWTSGGPDTQYF
TRBV10-3,TRBJ2-1,CAISESRGVGGAHNEQFF
TRBV5-1,TRBJ1-1,CASSILPGQNTEAFF
TRBV19,TRBJ1-6,CASSGTDSWGSPLHF
TRBV27,TRBJ1-6,CASSLSGINSPLHF
TRBV18,TRBJ2-7,CASSPAGGSYEQYF
TRBV4-2,TRBJ2-5,CASSSTGTGQETQYF
TRBV19,TRBJ2-2,CASLRGPTGELFF
TRBV11-2,TRBJ2-1,CASSLKGRGTYNEQFF
TRBV5-1,TRBJ2-7,CASNSGSGAIEQYF
TRBV9,TRBJ2-7,CASSVGPSYEQYF
TRBV18,TRBJ1-4,CASSPPSVNLHEKLFF
TRBV6-1,TRBJ2-2,CASREDRGLDTGELFF
TRBV5-1,TRBJ2-3,CASSTGQATDTQYF
TRBV6-5,TRBJ1-2,CASSPRTGDGYTF
TRBV11-2,TRBJ1-1,CASSMGLTNTEAFF
TRBV20-1,TRBJ2-7,CSASQGYEQYF
TRBV18,TRBJ1-5,CASSPGGFRSNQPQHF
TRBV5-1,TRBJ2-1,CASSLEGGNEQFF